This entry is about one T cell receptor (beta chain). Its antigen is currently unknown. These data are taken from a study of blood T cells in healthy people across ages. Study findings and constraints: In older individuals, TCR beta diversity per million T cells was lower, falling roughly linearly with age. Long-lived donors carried more naive CD4+ cells and greater diversity than aged donors.

With a J-beta primer mix and a sample-barcoded 5' primer, a second PCR ran roughly 6 to 11 cycles. Through a template-switch adaptor with 12 random nucleotides, each cDNA molecule received a tag. Each CDR3 protein gets one entry after TCRdb re-called the 5' RACE reads with MiXCR. The table includes 600,000 to 1,000,000 distinct CDR3 sequences, 58% detected once. Researchers collected roughly 10 milliliters of peripheral blood from every single donor. CDR1 is MGHDK, CDR2 SYGVNS, per germline. Trimming cost V 0 bases and J 2 bases; bases outside gene matches: 4. This CDR3 spans 18 amino acids. The sample was blood. The clonotype was recovered from a man aged 25-45 years in good health. V is TRBV25-1 and J is TRBJ2-6; TRBD2 matches at 10 bases. CDR3 DNA: TGTGCCAGCAGTGAATATGCTAGCGGGGGTACTGGGGCCAACGTCCTGACTTTC. It codes for CASSEYASGGTGANVLTF.